The clone carrying this T cell receptor beta chain was recorded a few times. Its antigen remains unknown. This sample is part of a study of a mutant IDH1 vaccine in newly diagnosed glioma. Across the whole study: The therapy given earlier, which was standard therapy, consisted of radiotherapy, temozolomide, or both, and most of the patients received both.

Sequenced by immunoSEQ multiplex PCR; TCRdb stores in-frame clones only, minus some. The sample contains around 50,000 clones, about four fifths of which appear only once. This CDR3 is 14 amino acids long. J gave up 5 bases and V 3 bases, and 2 bases lay outside the gene matches. CDR1 and CDR2 from the germline V gene are SGHAT and FQNNGV. Time point given: week 47, end of study. The vaccine gave 300 ug of a 20-mer mutant IDH1 peptide subcutaneously per dose. The origin of this receptor is a woman under 40 with glioma. Some clones in this sample may be carry-over from other donors' samples. The rearrangement joins TRBV11-2 to TRBJ1-4; TRBD1 matches at 8 bases. The sample here was PBMCs, taken from a glioma patient whose treatment included an IDH1 peptide vaccine. The CDR3 coding sequence is TGTGCCAGCAGCTTCCGGGACAGGAATGAAAAACTGTTTTTT. Its protein is CASSFRDRNEKLFF.